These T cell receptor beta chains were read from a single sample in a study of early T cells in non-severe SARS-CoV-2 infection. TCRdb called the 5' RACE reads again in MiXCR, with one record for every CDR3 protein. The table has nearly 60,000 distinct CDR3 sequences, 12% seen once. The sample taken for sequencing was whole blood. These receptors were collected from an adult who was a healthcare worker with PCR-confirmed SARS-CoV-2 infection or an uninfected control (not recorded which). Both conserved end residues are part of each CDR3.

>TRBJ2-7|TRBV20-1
CSAVRGSSYNEQYF
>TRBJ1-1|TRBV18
CASSRVRDTEAFF
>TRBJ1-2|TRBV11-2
CASSLSGTKAGYTF
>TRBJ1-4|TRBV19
CASSLRVRAEKLFF
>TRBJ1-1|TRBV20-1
CSASRGPEAFF
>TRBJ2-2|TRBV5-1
CASSSSSLQARQGNLAGELFF
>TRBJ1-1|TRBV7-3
CASRVAVNTEAFF
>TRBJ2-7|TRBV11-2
CASTLSGDEQYF
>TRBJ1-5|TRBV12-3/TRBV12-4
CASSPGTRYQPQHF
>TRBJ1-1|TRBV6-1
CASSDKRKNTEAFF
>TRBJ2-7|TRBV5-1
CASSLNGFGQGAYEQYF
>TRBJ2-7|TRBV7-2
CASSLAPDIYEQYF
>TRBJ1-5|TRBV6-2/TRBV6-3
CASSLRTAPGGQHF
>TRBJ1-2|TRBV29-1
CSVTDGYGYTF
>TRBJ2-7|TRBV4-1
CASSQESEQYF
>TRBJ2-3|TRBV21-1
CASSKVLRGPVTDTQYF
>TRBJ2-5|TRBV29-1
CSVGGLALFQETQYF